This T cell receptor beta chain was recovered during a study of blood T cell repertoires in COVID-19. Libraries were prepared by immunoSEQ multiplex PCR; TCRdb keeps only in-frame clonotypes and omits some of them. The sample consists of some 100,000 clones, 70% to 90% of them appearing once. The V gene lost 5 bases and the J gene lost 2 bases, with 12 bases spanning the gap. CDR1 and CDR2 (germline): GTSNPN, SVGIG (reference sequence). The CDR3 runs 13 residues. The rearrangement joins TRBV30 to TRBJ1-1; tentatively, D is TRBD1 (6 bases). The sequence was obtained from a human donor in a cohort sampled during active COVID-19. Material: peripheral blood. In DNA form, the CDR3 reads TGTGCCTGGGAAAGGGGGTACAACACTGAAGCTTTCTTT. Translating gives CAWERGYNTEAFF.